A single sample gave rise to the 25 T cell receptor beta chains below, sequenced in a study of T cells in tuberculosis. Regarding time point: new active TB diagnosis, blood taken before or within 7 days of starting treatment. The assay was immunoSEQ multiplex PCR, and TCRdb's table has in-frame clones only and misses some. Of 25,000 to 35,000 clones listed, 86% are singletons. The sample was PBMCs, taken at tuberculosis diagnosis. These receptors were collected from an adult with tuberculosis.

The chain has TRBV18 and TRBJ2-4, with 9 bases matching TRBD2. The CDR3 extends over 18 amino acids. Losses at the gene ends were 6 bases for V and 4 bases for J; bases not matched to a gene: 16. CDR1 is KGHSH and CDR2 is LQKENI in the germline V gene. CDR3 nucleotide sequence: TGTGCCAGCTCGCGAAGGATTACGCGGGAGGGCGTTAAAAACATTCAGTACTTC. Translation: CASSRRITREGVKNIQYF.

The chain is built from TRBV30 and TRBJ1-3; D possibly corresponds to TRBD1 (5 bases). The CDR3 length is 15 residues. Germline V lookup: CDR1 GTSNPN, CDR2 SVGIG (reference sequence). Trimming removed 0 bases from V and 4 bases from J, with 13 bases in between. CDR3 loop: CAWSVPRQYGNTIYF. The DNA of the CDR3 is TGTGCCTGGAGTGTACCCAGACAGTACGGAAACACCATATATTTT.

The CDR3, as DNA: TGTGCCTGGAGTGGACAGGGGGCTGGTGAGCAGTTCTTC. Protein sequence: CAWSGQGAGEQFF. This chain uses TRBV30 with TRBJ2-1; 10 bases agree with TRBD1. Germline CDR1 reads GTSNPN; CDR2 reads SVGIG (reference sequence). This CDR3 is built from 13 residues. Germline trimming cut 1 base from V and 9 bases from J; bases unmatched to any gene: 3. Together with reference TRBV30 and TRBJ2-1, the CDR3 gives the full variable domain: SQTIHQWPATLVQPVGSPLSLECTVEGTSNPNLYWYRQAAGRGLQLLFYSVGIGQISSEVPQNLSASRPQDRQFILSSKKLLLSDSGFYLCAWSGQGAGEQFFGPGTRLTVL.

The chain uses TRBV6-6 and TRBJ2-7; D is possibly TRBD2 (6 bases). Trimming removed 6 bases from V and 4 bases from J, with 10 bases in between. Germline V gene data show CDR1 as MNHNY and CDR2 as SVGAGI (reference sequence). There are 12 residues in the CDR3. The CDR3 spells CASRAGQYEQYF. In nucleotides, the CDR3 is TGTGCCAGCAGGGCGGGGCAATACGAGCAGTACTTC.

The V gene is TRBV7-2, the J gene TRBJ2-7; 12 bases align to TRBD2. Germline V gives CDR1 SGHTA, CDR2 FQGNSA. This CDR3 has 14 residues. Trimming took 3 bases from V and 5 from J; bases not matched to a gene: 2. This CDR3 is CASSFGLAGNEQYF. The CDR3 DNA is TGTGCCAGCAGCTTCGGACTAGCGGGAAACGAGCAGTACTTC.

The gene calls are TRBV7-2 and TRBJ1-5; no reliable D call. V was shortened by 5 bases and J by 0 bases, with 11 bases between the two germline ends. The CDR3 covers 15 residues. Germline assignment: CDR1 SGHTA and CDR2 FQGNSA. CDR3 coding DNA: TGTGCCAGCAGCCCCACAGACAATAGCAATCAGCCCCAGCATTTT. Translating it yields CASSPTDNSNQPQHF.

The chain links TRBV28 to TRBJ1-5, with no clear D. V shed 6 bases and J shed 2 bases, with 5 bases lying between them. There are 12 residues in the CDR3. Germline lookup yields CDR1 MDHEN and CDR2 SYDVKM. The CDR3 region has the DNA TGTGCCAGCAGGGAGGGCAATCAGCCCCAGCATTTT. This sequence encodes CASREGNQPQHF.

CDR3 sequence reads: CASSPTTGLANEQFF. For the CDR3, the DNA is TGTGCCAGCTCACCGACGACAGGACTGGCCAATGAGCAGTTCTTC. The V call is TRBV18, the J call TRBJ2-1, with D possibly TRBD1 on 6 matching bases. Trimming took 3 bases from V and 6 from J, leaving 15 bases between them. This CDR3 has 15 residues. The germline V gene encodes CDR1 KGHSH and CDR2 LQKENI.

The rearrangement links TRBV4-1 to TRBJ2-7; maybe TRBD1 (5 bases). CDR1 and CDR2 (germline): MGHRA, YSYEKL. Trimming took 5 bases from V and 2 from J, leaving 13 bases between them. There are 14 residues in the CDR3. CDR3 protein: CASSTTVSTYEQYF. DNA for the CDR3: TGCGCCAGCAGCACGACAGTGAGTACCTACGAGCAGTACTTC.

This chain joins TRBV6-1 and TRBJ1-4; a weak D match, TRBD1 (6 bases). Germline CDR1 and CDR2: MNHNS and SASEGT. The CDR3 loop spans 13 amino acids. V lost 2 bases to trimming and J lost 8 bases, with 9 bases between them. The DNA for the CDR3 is TGTGCCAGCAGTGAACAGGGGTGGGAAAAACTGTTTTTT. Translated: CASSEQGWEKLFF.

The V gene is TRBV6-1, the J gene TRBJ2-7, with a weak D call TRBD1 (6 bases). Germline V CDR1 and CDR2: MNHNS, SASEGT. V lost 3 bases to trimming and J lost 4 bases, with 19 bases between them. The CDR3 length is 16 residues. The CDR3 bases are TGTGCCAGCAGTGATTGGGCACAGGCCAGGGGATACGAGCAGTACTTC. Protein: CASSDWAQARGYEQYF.

CDR3 sequence reads: CASSTRLAGANVLTF. The CDR3 DNA follows: TGTGCCAGTAGTACCCGACTAGCTGGGGCCAACGTCCTGACTTTC. The genes are TRBV19 and TRBJ2-6; tentatively, D is TRBD2 (6 bases). Germline CDR1 and CDR2: LNHDA and SQIVND (reference sequence). This CDR3 comprises 15 residues. V was clipped by 4 bases and J by 2 bases, with 9 bases between them.

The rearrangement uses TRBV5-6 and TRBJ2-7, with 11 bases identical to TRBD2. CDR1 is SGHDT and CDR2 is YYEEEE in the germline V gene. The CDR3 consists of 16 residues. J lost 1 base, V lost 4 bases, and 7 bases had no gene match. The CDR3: CASSPYRTSGSYEQYF. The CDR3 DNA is TGTGCCAGCAGCCCCTATCGGACTAGCGGGTCCTACGAGCAGTACTTC.

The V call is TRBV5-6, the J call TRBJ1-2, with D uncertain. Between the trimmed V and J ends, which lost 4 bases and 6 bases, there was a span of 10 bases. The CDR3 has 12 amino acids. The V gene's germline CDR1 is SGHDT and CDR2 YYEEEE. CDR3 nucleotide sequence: TGTGCCAGCAGCCCTGGCGGGGATGGCTACACCTTC. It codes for CASSPGGDGYTF.

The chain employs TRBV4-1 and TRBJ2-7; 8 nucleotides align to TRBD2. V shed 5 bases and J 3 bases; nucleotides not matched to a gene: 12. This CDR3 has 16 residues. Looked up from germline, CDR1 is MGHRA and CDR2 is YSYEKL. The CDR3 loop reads CASSAGGGKGDYEQYF. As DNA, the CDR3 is TGCGCCAGCAGCGCGGGGGGCGGCAAAGGGGACTACGAGCAGTACTTC.

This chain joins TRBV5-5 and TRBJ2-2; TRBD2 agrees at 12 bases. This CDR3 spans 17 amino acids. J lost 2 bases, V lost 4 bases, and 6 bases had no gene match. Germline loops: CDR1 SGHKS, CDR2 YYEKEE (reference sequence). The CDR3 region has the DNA TGTGCCAGCAGCAGGACTAGCGGGGCACCTAACACCGGGGAGCTGTTTTTT. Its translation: CASSRTSGAPNTGELFF.

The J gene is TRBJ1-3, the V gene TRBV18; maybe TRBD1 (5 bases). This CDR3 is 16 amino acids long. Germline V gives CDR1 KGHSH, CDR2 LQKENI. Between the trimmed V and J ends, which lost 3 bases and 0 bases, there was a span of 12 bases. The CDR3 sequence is CASSPRVSLSGNTIYF. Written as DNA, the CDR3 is TGTGCCAGCTCACCCAGGGTTTCCCTCTCTGGAAACACCATATATTTT.

For the CDR3, the DNA is TGTGCCAGCGGATCGCAGGGCCACGGCAATCAGCCCCAGCATTTT. Protein product: CASGSQGHGNQPQHF. The chain uses TRBV2 and TRBJ1-5, with D perhaps TRBD1 (5 bases). This CDR3 is 15 amino acids long. Trimming removed 8 bases from V and 2 bases from J, with 16 bases in between. Germline assignment: CDR1 SNHLY and CDR2 FYNNEI.

The CDR3 region is CATSTPEGVSYEQYF. For the CDR3, the DNA is TGTGCCACCAGCACTCCCGAGGGCGTTTCCTACGAGCAGTACTTC. The V and J genes are TRBV15 and TRBJ2-7, with a tentative D call TRBD2 (5 bases). This CDR3 has 15 amino acids. V shed 4 bases and J shed 1 base, with 14 bases lying between them. In germline, CDR1 is LNHNV, CDR2 YYDKDF (reference sequence).

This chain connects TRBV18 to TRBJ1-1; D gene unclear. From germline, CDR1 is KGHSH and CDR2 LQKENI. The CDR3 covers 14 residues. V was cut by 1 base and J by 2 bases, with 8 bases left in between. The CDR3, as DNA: TGTGCCAGCTCACCACGGCAGGCAAACACTGAAGCTTTCTTT. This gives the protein CASSPRQANTEAFF. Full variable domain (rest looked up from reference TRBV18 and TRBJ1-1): NAGVMQNPRHLVRRRGQEARLRCSPMKGHSHVYWYRQLPEEGLKFMVYLQKENIIDESGMPKERFSAEFPKEGPSILRIQQVVRGDSAAYFCASSPRQANTEAFFGQGTRLTVV.

In DNA form, the CDR3 reads TGTGCCAGCAGACTAACCGGGACAGAAAGCGCTGAAGCTTTCTTT. Residues: CASRLTGTESAEAFF. This rearrangement joins TRBV2 to TRBJ1-1; the match to TRBD1 covers 7 bases. Germline loops: CDR1 SNHLY, CDR2 FYNNEI. V trimming: 6 bases; J trimming: 6 bases; junction bases outside the gene matches: 13. The length of the CDR3 is 15 residues. Full variable domain (missing parts from reference TRBV2 and TRBJ1-1): EPEVTQTPSHQVTQMGQEVILRCVPISNHLYFYWYRQILGQKVEFLVSFYNNEISEKSEIFDDQFSVERPDGSNFTLKIRSTKLEDSAMYFCASRLTGTESAEAFFGQGTRLTVV.

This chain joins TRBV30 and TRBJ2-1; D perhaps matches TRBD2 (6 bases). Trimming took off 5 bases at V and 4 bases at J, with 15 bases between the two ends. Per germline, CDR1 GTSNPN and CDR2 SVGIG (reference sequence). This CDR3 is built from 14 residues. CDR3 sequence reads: CAWDPGTGYNEQFF. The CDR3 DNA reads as TGTGCCTGGGACCCCGGGACTGGGTACAATGAGCAGTTCTTC.

CDR3 DNA: TGTGCCATCAGTGATAGGGACTCGACCTACAATGAGCAGTTCTTC. Its protein product is CAISDRDSTYNEQFF. J is TRBJ2-1 and V is TRBV10-3; a weak D match, TRBD2 (6 bases). Per germline, CDR1 ENHRY and CDR2 SYGVKD. Between the trimmed V and J ends, which lost 3 bases and 2 bases, there was a span of 11 bases. This CDR3 is 15 amino acids long.

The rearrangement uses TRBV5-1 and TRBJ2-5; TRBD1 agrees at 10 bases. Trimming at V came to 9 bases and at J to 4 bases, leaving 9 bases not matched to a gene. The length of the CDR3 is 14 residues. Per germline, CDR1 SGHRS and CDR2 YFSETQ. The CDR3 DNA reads TGCGCCACCAGGACAGGGGGGGGAGTAGAGACCCAGTACTTC. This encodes CATRTGGGVETQYF.

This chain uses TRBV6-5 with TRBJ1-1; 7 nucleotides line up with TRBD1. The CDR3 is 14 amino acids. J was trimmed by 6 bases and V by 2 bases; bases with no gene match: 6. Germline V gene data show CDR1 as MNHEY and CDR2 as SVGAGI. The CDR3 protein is CASSYTRQGPEAFF. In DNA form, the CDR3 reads TGTGCCAGCAGTTACACCCGACAGGGTCCTGAAGCTTTCTTT.